One and the same sample provided the 32 T cell receptor beta chains below, sequenced in a study of neurological immune-mediated disorders. TCRdb re-called the 5' RACE reads through MiXCR, storing one row per CDR3 protein. Among approximately 90,000 distinct CDR3 sequences listed, roughly 4% were seen once. Material for sequencing was PBMCs. These receptors originate from a woman between 18 and 29 years old with multiple sclerosis.

In its sample, this clonotype was seen many times. V usage is TRBV27 and J usage is TRBJ1-1, with TRBD1 identical over 7 bases. The CDR3 extends over 15 amino acids. The V and J ends lost 5 bases and 2 bases, in that order; junction bases with no gene match: 8. CDR1 MNHEY and CDR2 SMNVEV come from the germline V gene (reference sequence). The DNA for the CDR3 is TGTGCCAGCAGTCCCTTCCAGGGGGTCAACACTGAAGCTTTCTTT. Translated, it gives CASSPFQGVNTEAFF.

This clonotype was picked up many times. V usage is TRBV20-1 and J usage is TRBJ1-6; D remains ambiguous. Germline assignment: CDR1 DFQATT and CDR2 SNEGSKA (reference sequence). V lost 1 base and J 5 bases, leaving 9 bases between the germline ends. The CDR3 is made up of 14 amino acids. CDR3 in amino acids: CSARVSTDNSPLHF. CDR3 sequence (DNA): TGCAGTGCTAGAGTTTCTACAGATAATTCACCCCTCCACTTT.

Regarding this clonotype: An end of the junction differs from the germline gene, which may be a read error. V is TRBV3-1 and J is TRBJ2-1; D gene ambiguous. The CDR3 runs 11 residues. Germline V gene lookup returns CDR1 LGHDT and CDR2 YNNKEL (reference sequence). The CDR3 DNA sequence: TGTGACAGCTCGACGTACAATGAGCAGTTCTTC. It is translated as CDSSTYNEQFF.

This clonotype was detected ten times or more. V usage is TRBV7-2 and J usage is TRBJ2-1; 7 positions agree with TRBD1. The CDR3 is made up of 16 amino acids. Germline V gene data show CDR1 as SGHTA and CDR2 as FQGNSA. The junction had 6 bases not matched to a gene; V was cut back by 1 base and J by 3 bases. The CDR3 sequence: CASSLEGARLYNEQFF. DNA for the CDR3: TGTGCCAGCAGCTTAGAGGGGGCACGACTCTACAATGAGCAGTTCTTC.

As to this clonotype: A much larger clonotype is one base distant, so this may be a read error. The genes are TRBV11-2 and TRBJ1-5, with TRBD1 as a possible D gene (5 bases). This CDR3 comprises 14 residues. V dropped 5 bases and J dropped 7 bases, with 15 bases sitting between them. Germline values: CDR1 SGHAT, CDR2 FQNNGV. CDR3 region: CASSENGGTQPQHF. CDR3 nucleotides: TGTGCCAGCAGCGAAAACGGGGGGACCCAGCCCCAGCATTTT.

This clonotype was observed at least ten times. This chain connects TRBV5-1 to TRBJ2-7; possible D gene TRBD1, 5 bases. CDR3 length: 14 residues. Between the trimmed V and J ends, which lost 4 bases and 3 bases, there was a span of 14 bases. Looked up from germline, CDR1 is SGHRS and CDR2 is YFSETQ. CDR3 protein: CASSPRETVYEQYF. In nucleotides, the CDR3 is TGCGCCAGCAGCCCACGAGAGACAGTCTACGAGCAGTACTTC.

This clonotype has ten or more counts. The genes are TRBV20-1 and TRBJ2-7; 12 bases fit TRBD2. The CDR3 runs 14 residues. The junction had 3 bases not matched to a gene; V was cut back by 6 bases and J by 0 bases. Germline CDR1 reads DFQATT; CDR2 reads SNEGSKA (reference sequence). The CDR3 coding sequence is TGCAGTGCGCAGACTAGCGGGAGCTCCTACGAGCAGTACTTC. Amino acids: CSAQTSGSSYEQYF.

This clonotype was observed many times. This chain uses TRBV29-1 with TRBJ2-2; TRBD1 matches 8 bases. CDR1 is SQVTM, CDR2 ANQGSEA, per germline. V lost 6 bases, J lost 5 bases, and 5 bases stayed unmatched. This CDR3 comprises 13 residues. The DNA for the CDR3 is TGCAGCGTAGACAGGGGAAGGACCGGGGAGCTGTTTTTT. It specifies CSVDRGRTGELFF.

This clonotype was detected many times. This chain uses TRBV5-6 with TRBJ2-5, with D perhaps TRBD2 (6 bases). The CDR3 contains 14 residues. Deletions cut 4 bases from V and 4 bases from J, with 14 bases between. CDR1 SGHDT and CDR2 YYEEEE come from the germline V gene. The CDR3 sequence: CASSLLAGAETQYF. The CDR3 DNA is TGTGCCAGCAGCCTACTAGCCGGGGCAGAGACCCAGTACTTC.

In this sample, this clonotype turned up many times. This chain uses TRBV7-9 with TRBJ2-1; 7 nucleotides line up with TRBD2. The CDR3 totals 14 residues. V was pared by 5 bases and J by 10 bases, with 11 bases of the junction left unmatched. Germline V lookup: CDR1 SEHNR, CDR2 FQNEAQ (reference sequence). Here the CDR3 DNA reads TGTGCCAGCAGCCCCCGGGAGGACGTAGGGGAGCAGTTCTTC. It specifies CASSPREDVGEQFF. The full variable domain, with the rest looked up from reference TRBV7-9 and TRBJ2-1, is DTGVSQNPRHKITKRGQNVTFRCDPISEHNRLYWYRQTLGQGPEFLTYFQNEAQLEKSRLLSDRFSAERPKGSFSTLEIQRTEQGDSAMYLCASSPREDVGEQFFGPGTRLTVL.

Ten or more counts support this clonotype. The genes are TRBV11-2 and TRBJ1-5; a weak D match, TRBD1 (5 bases). The CDR3 is made up of 13 amino acids. Between the trimmed V and J ends, which lost 5 bases and 7 bases, there was a span of 12 bases. Germline V gene lookup returns CDR1 SGHAT and CDR2 FQNNGV. This chain's CDR3 is CASSTRGGQPQHF. The CDR3, as DNA: TGTGCCAGCAGCACTAGGGGAGGGCAGCCCCAGCATTTT.

This clonotype was counted many times. The chain recombines TRBV4-1 with TRBJ2-7; 9 nucleotides agree with TRBD1. The germline V gene has CDR1 MGHRA and CDR2 YSYEKL. This CDR3 has 15 amino acids. The V and J ends lost 6 bases and 5 bases, in that order; junction bases with no gene match: 11. The CDR3: CASSSPGQGNHEQYF. CDR3 DNA sequence: TGCGCCAGCAGTTCTCCGGGACAGGGAAACCACGAGCAGTACTTC.

This clonotype was observed at least ten times. The CDR3 nucleotides read TGCGCCAGCAGCTTTGAACGGGGGGGCCCCAATGAGCAGTTCTTC. Translated: CASSFERGGPNEQFF. The chain uses TRBV5-1 and TRBJ2-1, with 8 bases aligning to TRBD2. CDR3 size: 15 residues. Germline V gene data show CDR1 as SGHRS and CDR2 as YFSETQ. The V gene end was trimmed by 2 bases and the J gene end by 6 bases; junction bases not matched to a gene: 7.

This clonotype was recorded many times. The genes are TRBV10-3 and TRBJ2-7; D is uncertain. This CDR3 comprises 15 residues. V lost 2 bases and J lost 6, with 17 bases in between. The germline gives CDR1 ENHRY, CDR2 SYGVKD. The CDR3 protein is CAISENSNSPGEQYF. The CDR3 DNA sequence: TGTGCCATCAGTGAGAACAGCAATTCCCCGGGCGAGCAGTACTTC.

This clonotype was found many times. This rearrangement joins TRBV3-1 to TRBJ1-6; D not resolved. This CDR3 is 16 amino acids long. V dropped 4 bases and J dropped 0 bases, with 10 bases sitting between them. Germline-derived CDR1 and CDR2 are LGHDT and YNNKEL (reference sequence). The DNA for the CDR3 is TGTGCCAGCAGCCGGACGGGGAGCTCCTATAATTCACCCCTCCACTTT. It specifies CASSRTGSSYNSPLHF.

The table lists this clonotype with a few counts. This rearrangement joins TRBV5-1 to TRBJ2-2; D perhaps matches TRBD1 (5 bases). Between the trimmed V and J ends, which lost 3 bases and 1 base, there was a span of 10 bases. There are 15 residues in the CDR3. Germline CDR1 and CDR2: SGHRS and YFSETQ. DNA of the CDR3: TGCGCCAGCAGCTGGTTAAGGGGGAACACCGGGGAGCTGTTTTTT. Translated, it gives CASSWLRGNTGELFF.

This clonotype showed up many times. V and J are TRBV29-1 and TRBJ2-2; 7 nucleotides match TRBD1. V was pared by 4 bases and J by 6 bases, with 11 bases of the junction left unmatched. CDR1 is SQVTM and CDR2 is ANQGSEA in the germline V gene. The length of the CDR3 is 15 residues. In DNA, the CDR3 is TGCAGCGTTGTACCCGACAGGGCGTACGCCGGGGAGCTGTTTTTT. Its protein is CSVVPDRAYAGELFF.

This clonotype was observed at least ten times. The rearrangement joins TRBV20-1 to TRBJ2-3, with TRBD2 identical over 15 bases. Germline values: CDR1 DFQATT, CDR2 SNEGSKA (reference sequence). CDR3 size: 18 residues. Trimming took 3 bases from V and 3 from J; bases not matched to a gene: 10. Here the CDR3 reads CSASSFPGTSGRTDTQYF. The CDR3 bases are TGCAGTGCTAGTAGCTTTCCCGGGACTAGCGGGAGGACAGATACGCAGTATTTT.

This clonotype turned up a few times. This chain links TRBV21-1 with TRBJ1-5; the DNA was not used to check the table's D call, TRBD1. TRBV21-1 is marked as a pseudogene. The CDR3 has 16 residues. The CDR3 DNA sequence: TGTGCCAGCAGCAAAGATGCGCCTGATAGCAATCAGCCCCAGCATTTT. It encodes CASSKDAPDSNQPQHF.

This clonotype showed up just a few times. The chain recombines TRBV7-2 with TRBJ2-3, with 13 bases aligning to TRBD2. CDR3 length equals 21 residues. V lost 0 bases and J lost 9; bases outside the gene matches: 21. Germline V CDR1 and CDR2: SGHTA, FQGNSA. The CDR3, as DNA: TGTGCCAGCAGCTTAGCCGCACTAGCGGGGGGGCCAGGCTCCTCATTAGGGACGCAGTATTTT. This encodes CASSLAALAGGPGSSLGTQYF.

This clonotype was detected many times. The V and J genes are TRBV5-1 and TRBJ2-1, with TRBD1 matching 7 bases. The CDR3 covers 13 residues. Per germline, CDR1 SGHRS and CDR2 YFSETQ. Germline trimming cut 4 bases from V and 7 bases from J; bases unmatched to any gene: 5. The CDR3 nucleotides are TGCGCCAGCAGCCCGGGACAGACTAATGAGCAGTTCTTC. Translated: CASSPGQTNEQFF. Complete variable domain (other parts from reference TRBV5-1 and TRBJ2-1): KAGVTQTPRYLIKTRGQQVTLSCSPISGHRSVSWYQQTPGQGLQFLFEYFSETQRNKGNFPGRFSGRQFSNSRSEMNVSTLELGDSALYLCASSPGQTNEQFFGPGTRLTVL.

Ten or more counts support this clonotype. The chain recombines TRBV20-1 with TRBJ2-3; 10 positions match TRBD2. The germline V gene encodes CDR1 DFQATT and CDR2 SNEGSKA (reference sequence). V shed 3 bases, J shed 3 bases, and the junction held 9 bases outside the gene matches. This CDR3 is 16 amino acids long. Here the CDR3 DNA reads TGCAGTGCTAGGGAGTCGCTAGCGGGAGAAACAGATACGCAGTATTTT. Translating gives CSARESLAGETDTQYF.

Ten or more counts support this clonotype. The chain joins TRBV5-1 to TRBJ2-7, with D perhaps matching TRBD1 or TRBD2 (5 bases each). V lost 0 bases, J lost 9 bases, and 19 bases lay in between. The CDR3 length is 15 residues. Germline loops: CDR1 SGHRS, CDR2 YFSETQ. The DNA for the CDR3 is TGCGCCAGCAGCTTGGGGGGACCTCAGGATGACTGGCAGTACTTC. Protein product: CASSLGGPQDDWQYF.

This clonotype was counted many times. The chain links TRBV6-6 to TRBJ2-7; 7 nucleotides match TRBD1. Germline V lookup: CDR1 MNHNY, CDR2 SVGAGI (reference sequence). This CDR3 spans 16 amino acids. After removal of 8 bases from V and 4 bases from J, the junction contained 17 bases not matched to a gene. The CDR3 loop reads CASSILQGLIEYEQYF. The CDR3 bases are TGTGCCAGCTCAATTTTACAGGGGTTGATAGAATACGAGCAGTACTTC.

Ten or more counts support this clonotype. The chain combines TRBV6-5 with TRBJ2-1, with D tentatively TRBD1 or TRBD2 (7 bases each). The ends were cut back, 2 bases at V and 9 bases at J, with 14 bases in the middle. Germline assignment: CDR1 MNHEY and CDR2 SVGAGI. The CDR3 is made up of 14 amino acids. CDR3 nucleotide sequence: TGTGCCAGCAGTTACGGGGCAGGGGGGGGTGAGCAGTTCTTC. This codes for CASSYGAGGGEQFF.

This clonotype was detected ten times or more. The chain links TRBV9 to TRBJ1-2, with a possible D match to TRBD1 (5 bases). The CDR3 loop spans 16 amino acids. The V end lost 4 bases, the J end lost 4 bases, and 20 bases lay between the germline ends. Germline assignment: CDR1 SGDLS and CDR2 YYNGEE. The CDR3 is CASSPGPEGFLYGYTF. CDR3 DNA sequence: TGTGCCAGCAGCCCGGGACCCGAGGGATTTCTCTATGGCTACACCTTC.

There are many counts of this clonotype. The V call is TRBV20-1, the J call TRBJ2-1; D possibly uses TRBD1 or TRBD2 (5 bases each). The V end was cut by 7 bases, the J end by 7 bases, with 20 bases between. The length of the CDR3 is 14 residues. CDR1 and CDR2 (germline): DFQATT, SNEGSKA (reference sequence). CDR3 nucleotide sequence: TGCAGTGTCAAGCCCACTCGGGACGGAAATGAGCAGTTCTTC. Its protein product is CSVKPTRDGNEQFF.

This clonotype was counted between two and nine times. J is TRBJ1-1 and V is TRBV5-5; D might be TRBD1 (5 bases). Germline CDR1 and CDR2: SGHKS and YYEKEE (reference sequence). The CDR3 has 14 residues. Deletions cut 0 bases from V and 10 bases from J, with 16 bases between. The CDR3 here is CASSLETAFAGAFF. The CDR3 DNA reads as TGTGCCAGCAGCTTGGAGACAGCATTCGCTGGAGCTTTCTTT. The whole variable domain, remainder taken from reference TRBV5-5 and TRBJ1-1, is DAGVTQSPTHLIKTRGQQVTLRCSPISGHKSVSWYQQVLGQGPQFIFQYYEKEERGRGNFPDRFSARQFPNYSSELNVNALLLGDSALYLCASSLETAFAGAFFGQGTRLTVV.

This clonotype was observed at least ten times. This chain connects TRBV12-3 or TRBV12-4 to TRBJ1-5; no definite D call. The V end was cut by 4 bases, the J end by 3 bases, with 4 bases between. The CDR3 runs to 12 residues. The CDR3, as DNA: TGTGCCAGCAGTTATGTCAATCAGCCCCAGCATTTT. Encoded protein: CASSYVNQPQHF.

The chain employs TRBV20-1 and TRBJ2-1, with 9 positions matching TRBD2. This CDR3 is 16 amino acids long. From germline, CDR1 is DFQATT and CDR2 SNEGSKA (reference sequence). V was pared by 6 bases and J by 0 bases, with 9 bases of the junction left unmatched. The CDR3 sequence is CSAERLAGSSYNEQFF. For the CDR3, the DNA is TGCAGTGCCGAACGCCTAGCGGGGAGCTCCTACAATGAGCAGTTCTTC.

Ten or more counts support this clonotype. The chain joins TRBV24-1 to TRBJ2-3, with TRBD2 identical over 9 bases. Germline CDR1 and CDR2: KGHDR and SFDVKD. CDR3 length: 16 residues. V gave up 3 bases and J gave up 1 base; unmatched junction bases: 4. The CDR3 reads CATSDLPSGGTDTQYF. The CDR3 region has the DNA TGTGCCACCAGTGATCTTCCTAGCGGGGGCACAGATACGCAGTATTTT.

In its sample, this clonotype was seen many times. The rearrangement links TRBV19 to TRBJ1-5; D not resolved. Trimming removed 2 bases at V and 1 base at J, with 9 bases between. The V gene's germline CDR1 is LNHDA and CDR2 SQIVND (reference sequence). This CDR3 comprises 15 residues. Here the CDR3 reads CASSIIQPSNQPQHF. Written as DNA, the CDR3 is TGTGCCAGTAGTATAATACAGCCGAGCAATCAGCCCCAGCATTTT.